Below are 3 T cell receptor beta chains sequenced from a single sample in a study of T cell clonotyping in hematopoietic cell transplantation. The method was immunoSEQ multiplex PCR; TCRdb's version includes in-frame clones alone and lacks a portion of them. The sample comprises 4,500 to 5,000 clones, 90% of which are singletons, and less than 5.5% rests with the top ten. The source material was peripheral blood mononuclear cells. These receptors came from a man aged 40-55 years in good health. Some clones in this sample may be carry-over from other donors' samples.

This chain joins TRBV28 and TRBJ1-1; tentative D call: TRBD1 (5 bases). CDR1 and CDR2 (germline): MDHEN, SYDVKM. The CDR3 runs to 13 residues. The V end lost 3 bases, the J end lost 8 bases, and 13 bases lay between the germline ends. The CDR3 coding sequence is TGTGCCAGCAGTTTCCAGGGTTTTGCGGAAGCTTTCTTT. The encoded protein is CASSFQGFAEAFF.

This sequence joins TRBV5-4 and TRBJ2-3; the match to TRBD2 covers 11 bases. The germline CDR1 and CDR2 sequences are SGHNT and YYREEE (reference sequence). Unmatched junction bases numbered 9, after V lost 5 bases and J lost 4 bases. The CDR3 is made up of 16 amino acids. The CDR3 region is CASREISGGAADTQYF. The CDR3 DNA follows: TGTGCCAGCAGAGAGATTAGCGGGGGGGCCGCAGATACGCAGTATTTT. The entire variable domain, with the rest obtained from reference TRBV5-4 and TRBJ2-3, is as follows: ETGVTQSPTHLIKTRGQQVTLRCSSQSGHNTVSWYQQALGQGPQFIFQYYREEENGRGNFPPRFSGLQFPNYSSELNVNALELDDSALYLCASREISGGAADTQYFGPGTRLTVL.

The chain has TRBV9 and TRBJ1-2; 8 bases fit TRBD1. This CDR3 contains 15 residues. Per the germline V gene, CDR1 is SGDLS and CDR2 is YYNGEE. The V segment lost 0 bases and the J segment 8 bases; nucleotides outside the gene matches: 9. The CDR3 coding sequence is TGTGCCAGCAGCGTAGGATCAGGGGGCGTAGAGGGCTACACCTTC. Its protein product is CASSVGSGGVEGYTF. The full variable domain, in which reference TRBV9 and TRBJ1-2 provide the parts outside the CDR3, is DSGVTQTPKHLITATGQRVTLRCSPRSGDLSVYWYQQSLDQGLQFLIQYYNGEERAKGNILERFSAQQFPDLHSELNLSSLELGDSALYFCASSVGSGGVEGYTFGSGTRLTVV.